The TCR beta chain under discussion was sequenced for a study of blood T cell repertoires in COVID-19. Looking at the study overall: From T cells, B-cell-depleted T cells, or PBMCs came the material, which was cDNA or gDNA.

The V and J ends lost 8 bases and 14 bases respectively, with 22 bases between them. Germline CDR1 reads LGHDT; CDR2 reads YNNKEL (reference sequence). This CDR3 is built from 13 residues. Per the study methods: How many nucleated cells were present was estimated from reference gene primer amplification. Measured with immunoSEQ multiplex PCR; TCRdb has only the in-frame clones, and not every one. V and J calls and clone size are as listed in that table; D and trimming were resolved from the DNA. There are about 230,000 clones in the sample; around four fifths occur only once, and roughly 2.7% lies in the top ten.

This TCR derives from a woman in her seventies with active or convalescent COVID-19. Specimen: peripheral blood. The chain uses TRBV3-1 (or the pseudogene TRBV3-2) and TRBJ2-1, with D maybe TRBD2 (7 bases). The CDR3 loop is CASAEGGDGKKFF. DNA for the CDR3: TGTGCCAGCGCCGAGGGGGGGGATGGTAAGAAGTTCTTC.